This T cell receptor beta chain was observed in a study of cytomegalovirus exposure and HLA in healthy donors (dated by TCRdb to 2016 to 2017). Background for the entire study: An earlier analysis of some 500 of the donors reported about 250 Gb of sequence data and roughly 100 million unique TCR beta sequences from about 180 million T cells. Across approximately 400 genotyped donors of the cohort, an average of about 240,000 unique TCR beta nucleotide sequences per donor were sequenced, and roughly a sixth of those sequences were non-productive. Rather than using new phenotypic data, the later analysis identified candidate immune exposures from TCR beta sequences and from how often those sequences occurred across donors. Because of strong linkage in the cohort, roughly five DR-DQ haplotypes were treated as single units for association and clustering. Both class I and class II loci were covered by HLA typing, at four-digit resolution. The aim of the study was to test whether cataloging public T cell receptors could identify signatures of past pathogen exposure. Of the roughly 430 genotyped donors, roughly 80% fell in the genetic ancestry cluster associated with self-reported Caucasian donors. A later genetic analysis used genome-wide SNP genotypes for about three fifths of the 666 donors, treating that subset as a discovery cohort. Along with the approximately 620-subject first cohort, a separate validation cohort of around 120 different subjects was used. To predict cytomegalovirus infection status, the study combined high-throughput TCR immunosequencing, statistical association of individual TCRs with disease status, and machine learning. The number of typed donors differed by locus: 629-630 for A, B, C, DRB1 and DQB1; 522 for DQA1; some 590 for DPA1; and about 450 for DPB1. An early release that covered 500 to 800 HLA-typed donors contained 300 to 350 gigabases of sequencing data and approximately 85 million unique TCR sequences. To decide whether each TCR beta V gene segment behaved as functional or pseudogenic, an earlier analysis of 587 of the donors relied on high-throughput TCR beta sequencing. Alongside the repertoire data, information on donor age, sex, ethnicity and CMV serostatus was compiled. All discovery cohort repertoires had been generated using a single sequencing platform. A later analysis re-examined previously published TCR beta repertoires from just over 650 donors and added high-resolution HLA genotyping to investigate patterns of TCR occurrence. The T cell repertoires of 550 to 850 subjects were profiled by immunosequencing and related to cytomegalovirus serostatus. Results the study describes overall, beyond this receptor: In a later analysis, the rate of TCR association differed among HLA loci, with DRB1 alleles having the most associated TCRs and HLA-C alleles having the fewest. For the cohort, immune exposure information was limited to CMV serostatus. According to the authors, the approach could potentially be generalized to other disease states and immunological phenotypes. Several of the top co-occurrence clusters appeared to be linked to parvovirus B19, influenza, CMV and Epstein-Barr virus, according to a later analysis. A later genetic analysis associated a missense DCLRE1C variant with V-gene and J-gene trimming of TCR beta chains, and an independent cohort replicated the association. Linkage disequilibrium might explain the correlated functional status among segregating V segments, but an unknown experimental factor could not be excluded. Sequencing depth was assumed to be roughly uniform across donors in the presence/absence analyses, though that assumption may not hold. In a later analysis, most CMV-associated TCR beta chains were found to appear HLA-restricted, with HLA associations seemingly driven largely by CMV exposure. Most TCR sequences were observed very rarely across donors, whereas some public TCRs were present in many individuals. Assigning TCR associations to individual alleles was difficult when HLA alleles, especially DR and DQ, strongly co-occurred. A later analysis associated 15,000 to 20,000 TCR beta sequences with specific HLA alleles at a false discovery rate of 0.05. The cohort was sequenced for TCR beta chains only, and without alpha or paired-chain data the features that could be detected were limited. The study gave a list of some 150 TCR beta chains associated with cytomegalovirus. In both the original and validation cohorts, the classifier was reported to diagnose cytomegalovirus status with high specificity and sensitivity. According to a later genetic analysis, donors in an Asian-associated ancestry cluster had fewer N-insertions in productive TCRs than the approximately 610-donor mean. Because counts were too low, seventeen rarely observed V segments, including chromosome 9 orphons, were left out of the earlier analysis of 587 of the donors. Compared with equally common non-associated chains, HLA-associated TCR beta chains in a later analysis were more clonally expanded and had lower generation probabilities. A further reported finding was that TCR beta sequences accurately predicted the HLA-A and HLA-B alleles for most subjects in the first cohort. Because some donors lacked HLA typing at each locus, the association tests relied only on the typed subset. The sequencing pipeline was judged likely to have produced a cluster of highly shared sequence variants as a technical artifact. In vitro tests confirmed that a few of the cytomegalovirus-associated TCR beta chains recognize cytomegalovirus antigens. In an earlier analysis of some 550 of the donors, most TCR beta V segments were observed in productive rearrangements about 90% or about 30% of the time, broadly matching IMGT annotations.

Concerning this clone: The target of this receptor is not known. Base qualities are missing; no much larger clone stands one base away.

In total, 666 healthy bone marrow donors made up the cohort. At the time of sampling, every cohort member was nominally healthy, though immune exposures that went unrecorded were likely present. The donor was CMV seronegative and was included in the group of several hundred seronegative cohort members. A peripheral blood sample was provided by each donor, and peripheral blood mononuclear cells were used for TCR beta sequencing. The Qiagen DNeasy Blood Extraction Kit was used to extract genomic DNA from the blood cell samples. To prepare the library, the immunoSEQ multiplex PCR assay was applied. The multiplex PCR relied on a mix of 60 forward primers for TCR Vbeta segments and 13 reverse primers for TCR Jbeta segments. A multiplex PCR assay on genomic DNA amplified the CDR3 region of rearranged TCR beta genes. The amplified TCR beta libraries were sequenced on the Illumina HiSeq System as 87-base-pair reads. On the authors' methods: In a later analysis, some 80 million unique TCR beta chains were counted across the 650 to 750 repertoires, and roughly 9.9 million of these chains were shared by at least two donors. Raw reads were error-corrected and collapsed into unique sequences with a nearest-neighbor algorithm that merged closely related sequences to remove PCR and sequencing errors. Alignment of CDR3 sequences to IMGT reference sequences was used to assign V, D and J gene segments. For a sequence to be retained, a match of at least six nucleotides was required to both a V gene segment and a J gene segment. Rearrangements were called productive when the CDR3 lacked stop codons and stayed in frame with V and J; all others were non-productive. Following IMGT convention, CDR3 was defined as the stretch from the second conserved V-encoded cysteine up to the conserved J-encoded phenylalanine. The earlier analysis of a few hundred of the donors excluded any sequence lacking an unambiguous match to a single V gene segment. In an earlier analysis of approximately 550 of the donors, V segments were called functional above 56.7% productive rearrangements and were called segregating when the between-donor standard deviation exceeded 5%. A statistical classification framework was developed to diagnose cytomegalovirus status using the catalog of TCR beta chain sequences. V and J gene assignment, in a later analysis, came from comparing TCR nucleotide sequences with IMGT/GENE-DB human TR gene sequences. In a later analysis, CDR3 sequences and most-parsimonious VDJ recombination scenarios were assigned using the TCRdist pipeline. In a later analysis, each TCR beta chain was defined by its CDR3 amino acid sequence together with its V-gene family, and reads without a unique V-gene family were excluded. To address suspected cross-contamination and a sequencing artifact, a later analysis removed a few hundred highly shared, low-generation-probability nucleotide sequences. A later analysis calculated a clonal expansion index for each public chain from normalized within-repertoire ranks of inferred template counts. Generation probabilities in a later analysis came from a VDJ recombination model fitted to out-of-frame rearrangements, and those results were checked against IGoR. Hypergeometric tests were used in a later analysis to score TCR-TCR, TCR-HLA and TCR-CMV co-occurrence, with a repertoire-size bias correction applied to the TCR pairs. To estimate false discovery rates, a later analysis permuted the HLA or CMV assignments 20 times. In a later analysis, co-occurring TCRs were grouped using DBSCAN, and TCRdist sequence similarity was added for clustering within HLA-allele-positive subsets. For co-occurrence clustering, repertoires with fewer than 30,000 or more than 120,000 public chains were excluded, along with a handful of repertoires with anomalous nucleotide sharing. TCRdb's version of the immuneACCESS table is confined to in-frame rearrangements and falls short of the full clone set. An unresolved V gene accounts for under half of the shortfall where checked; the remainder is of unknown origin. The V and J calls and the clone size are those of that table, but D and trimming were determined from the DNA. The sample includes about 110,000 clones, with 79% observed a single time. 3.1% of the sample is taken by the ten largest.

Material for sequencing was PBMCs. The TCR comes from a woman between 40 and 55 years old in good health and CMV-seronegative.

The sequenced DNA is TGTGCCAGCAGCTTAGTGCGGGGACTCACAGATACGCAGTATTTT. The translation is CASSLVRGLTDTQYF. In this chain, TRBV7-8 is recombined with TRBJ2-3; perhaps TRBD2 is the D gene, with 6 bases matching. Between the V and J ends, shortened by 1 base and 2 bases respectively, the junction contains 10 bases. There are 15 amino acids in the CDR3, from cysteine to phenylalanine inclusive. The CDR3 DNA has 45 bases and is translated from base 1. Via the germline V gene, CDR1 is SGHVS and CDR2 FQNEAQ.